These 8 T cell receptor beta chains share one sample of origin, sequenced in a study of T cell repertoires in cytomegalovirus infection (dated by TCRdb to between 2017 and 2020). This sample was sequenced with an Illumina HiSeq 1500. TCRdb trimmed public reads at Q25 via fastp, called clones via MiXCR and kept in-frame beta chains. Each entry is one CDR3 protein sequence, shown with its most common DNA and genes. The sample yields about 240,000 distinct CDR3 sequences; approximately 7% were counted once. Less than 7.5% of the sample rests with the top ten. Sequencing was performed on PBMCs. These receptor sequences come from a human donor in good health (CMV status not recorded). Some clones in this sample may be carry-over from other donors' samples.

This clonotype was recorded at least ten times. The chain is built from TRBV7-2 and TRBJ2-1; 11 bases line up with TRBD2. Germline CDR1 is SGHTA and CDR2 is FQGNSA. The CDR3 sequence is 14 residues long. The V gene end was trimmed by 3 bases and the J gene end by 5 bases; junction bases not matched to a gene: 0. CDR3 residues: CASSFSGGDNEQFF. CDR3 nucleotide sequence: TGTGCCAGCAGCTTTAGCGGGGGGGACAATGAGCAGTTCTTC. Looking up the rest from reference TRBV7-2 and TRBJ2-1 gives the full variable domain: GAGVSQSPSNKVTEKGKDVELRCDPISGHTALYWYRQSLGQGLEFLIYFQGNSAPDKSGLPSDRFSAERTGGSVSTLTIQRTQQEDSAVYLCASSFSGGDNEQFFGPGTRLTVL.

CDR3 sequence: CASSLRLDSSYEQYF. The CDR3 nucleotides are TGCGCCAGCAGCTTGCGGCTAGACAGTTCCTACGAGCAGTACTTC. V is TRBV5-1 and J is TRBJ2-7; maybe TRBD1 (5 bases). The CDR3 is 15 amino acids. Germline lookup yields CDR1 SGHRS and CDR2 YFSETQ. V lost 1 base and J 1 base, leaving 12 bases between the germline ends.

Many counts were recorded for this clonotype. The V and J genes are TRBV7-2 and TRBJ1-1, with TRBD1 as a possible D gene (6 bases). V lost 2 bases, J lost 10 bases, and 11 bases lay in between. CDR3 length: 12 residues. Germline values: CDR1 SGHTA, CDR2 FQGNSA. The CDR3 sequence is CASSLQGRRAFF. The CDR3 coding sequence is TGTGCCAGCAGCTTACAGGGGAGAAGAGCTTTCTTT.

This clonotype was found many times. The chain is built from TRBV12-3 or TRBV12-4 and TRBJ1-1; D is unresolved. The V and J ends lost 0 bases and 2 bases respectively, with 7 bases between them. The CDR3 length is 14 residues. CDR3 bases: TGTGCCAGCAGTTTAGCGAGGCAAAACACTGAAGCTTTCTTT. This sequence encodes CASSLARQNTEAFF.

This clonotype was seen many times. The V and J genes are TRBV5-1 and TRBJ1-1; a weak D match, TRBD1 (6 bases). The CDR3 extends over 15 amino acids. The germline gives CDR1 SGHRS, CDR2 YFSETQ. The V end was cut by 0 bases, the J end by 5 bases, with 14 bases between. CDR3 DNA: TGCGCCAGCAGCTTGGAAGGGGGGGGTAGGACTGAAGCTTTCTTT. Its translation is CASSLEGGGRTEAFF.

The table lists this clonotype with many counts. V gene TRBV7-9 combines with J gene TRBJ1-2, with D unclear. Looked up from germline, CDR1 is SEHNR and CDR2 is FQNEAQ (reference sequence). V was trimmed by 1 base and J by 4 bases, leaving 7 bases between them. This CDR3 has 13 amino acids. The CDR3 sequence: CASSLEAGYGYTF. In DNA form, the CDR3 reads TGTGCCAGCAGCTTAGAAGCGGGCTATGGCTACACCTTC.

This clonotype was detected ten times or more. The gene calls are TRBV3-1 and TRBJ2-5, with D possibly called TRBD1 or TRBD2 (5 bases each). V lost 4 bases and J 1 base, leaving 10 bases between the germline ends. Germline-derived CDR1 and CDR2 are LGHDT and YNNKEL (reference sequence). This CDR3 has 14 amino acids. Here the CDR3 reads CASSLIGTQETQYF. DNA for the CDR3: TGTGCCAGCAGCCTCATCGGGACCCAAGAGACCCAGTACTTC.

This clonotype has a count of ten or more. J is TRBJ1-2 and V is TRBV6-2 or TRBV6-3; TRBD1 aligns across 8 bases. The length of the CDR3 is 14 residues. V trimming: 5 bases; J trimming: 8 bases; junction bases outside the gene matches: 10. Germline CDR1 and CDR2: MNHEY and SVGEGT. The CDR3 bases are TGTGCCAGCAGTCCCCAGACAGGGGCAGGCGGCTACACCTTC. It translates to CASSPQTGAGGYTF.